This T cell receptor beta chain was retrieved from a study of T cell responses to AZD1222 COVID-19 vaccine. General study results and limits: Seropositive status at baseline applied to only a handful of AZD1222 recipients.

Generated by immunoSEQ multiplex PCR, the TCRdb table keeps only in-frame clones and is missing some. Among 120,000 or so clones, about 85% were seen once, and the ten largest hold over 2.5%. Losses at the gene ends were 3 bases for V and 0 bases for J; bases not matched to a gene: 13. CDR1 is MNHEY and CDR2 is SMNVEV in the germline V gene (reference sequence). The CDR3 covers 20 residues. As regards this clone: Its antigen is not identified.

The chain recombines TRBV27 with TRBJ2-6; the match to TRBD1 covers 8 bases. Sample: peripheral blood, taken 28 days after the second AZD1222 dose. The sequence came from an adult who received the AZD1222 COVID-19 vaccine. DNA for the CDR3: TGTGCCAGCAGTTTGTCCTACCCCAGGGGGCAGATCTCTGGGGCCAACGTCCTGACTTTC. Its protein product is CASSLSYPRGQISGANVLTF. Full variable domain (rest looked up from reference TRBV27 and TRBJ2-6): EAQVTQNPRYLITVTGKKLTVTCSQNMNHEYMSWYRQDPGLGLRQIYYSMNVEVTDKGDVPEGYKVSRKEKRNFPLILESPSPNQTSLYFCASSLSYPRGQISGANVLTFGAGSRLTVL.